Shown below are 32 T cell receptor beta chains from a single sample sequenced in a study of T-cell memory formation after mild COVID-19. Each CDR3 protein gets one entry after TCRdb re-called the 5' RACE reads with MiXCR. The top ten clones hold about 2.1% of a sample with about 150,000 distinct CDR3 sequences, about 5.7% of them seen once. The specimen was PBMCs or a T cell subset sorted from them (not recorded which). The receptors were gathered from an adult woman who had mild COVID-19 (a few samples of this study predate the infection). Cell type and time point are not known.

In this sample, this clonotype turned up many times. The CDR3 reads CASSPGQGAVGELFF. DNA of the CDR3: TGTGCCAGCAGTCCGGGACAGGGGGCCGTCGGGGAGCTGTTTTTT. The chain joins TRBV12-3 or TRBV12-4 to TRBJ2-2; 12 nucleotides line up with TRBD1. V was clipped by 5 bases and J by 7 bases; unmatched bases: 5. The CDR3 is 15 residues long.

This clonotype turned up a few times. The chain links TRBV5-5 to TRBJ1-1; no clear D. The CDR3 is 14 residues long. The germline V and J ends were trimmed by 4 bases and 1 base, with 11 bases remaining between them. Looked up from germline, CDR1 is SGHKS and CDR2 is YYEKEE (reference sequence). CDR3 in amino acids: CASSIGPANTEAFF. CDR3 DNA sequence: TGTGCCAGCAGCATAGGACCCGCGAACACTGAAGCTTTCTTT.

This clonotype has more than one count but fewer than ten. The chain is built from TRBV7-3 and TRBJ1-5, with D unresolved. V lost 5 bases, J lost 11 bases, and 10 bases lay in between. CDR3 size: 11 residues. CDR1 and CDR2 from the germline V gene are SGHTA and FQGTGA. The CDR3 region is CASSPRKAQHF. The DNA for the CDR3 is TGTGCCAGCAGCCCCAGAAAGGCCCAGCATTTT. Drawing the rest from reference TRBV7-3 and TRBJ1-5, the complete variable domain is GAGVSQTPSNKVTEKGKYVELRCDPISGHTALYWYRQSLGQGPEFLIYFQGTGAADDSGLPNDRFFAVRPEGSVSTLKIQRTERGDSAVYLCASSPRKAQHFGDGTRLSIL.

The rearrangement joins TRBV4-1 to TRBJ1-2; a weak D match, TRBD1 (5 bases). Germline V gene data show CDR1 as MGHRA and CDR2 as YSYEKL. There are 13 residues in the CDR3. The V and J ends lost 4 bases and 3 bases respectively, with 9 bases between them. This chain's CDR3 is CASSPRVDYGYTF. CDR3 in DNA: TGCGCCAGCAGCCCCAGGGTGGACTATGGCTACACCTTC.

There are a few counts of this clonotype. Here the CDR3 DNA reads TGTGCCAGCAGCCCAAACCCAGGGGCCTCTGGGGCCAACGTCCTGACTTTC. Amino acid sequence: CASSPNPGASGANVLTF. V gene TRBV7-2 combines with J gene TRBJ2-6, with D perhaps matching TRBD1 (6 bases). Per the germline V gene, CDR1 is SGHTA and CDR2 is FQGNSA. This CDR3 is built from 17 residues. V shed 5 bases and J shed 0 bases, with 14 bases lying between them.

About this clonotype: A much larger clone differs by one base, so this may be a read error. V is TRBV6-6 and J is TRBJ2-7, with D perhaps being TRBD1 or TRBD2 (5 bases each). V was trimmed by 5 bases and J by 6 bases, leaving 20 bases between them. CDR1 and CDR2 (germline): MNHNY, SVGAGI (reference sequence). The CDR3 consists of 15 residues. The CDR3 coding sequence is TGTGCCAGCAGTCTCAACCGGGGACGGTCCCCCGAGCAGTACTTC. Protein sequence: CASSLNRGRSPEQYF.

This clonotype was counted at least ten times. The chain links TRBV5-1 to TRBJ2-3, with unresolved D. Germline V gene sequence: CDR1 SGHRS, CDR2 YFSETQ. The germline V and J ends were trimmed by 1 base and 3 bases, with 6 bases remaining between them. This CDR3 is built from 13 residues. The CDR3 here is CASSLLRTDTQYF. CDR3 nucleotide sequence: TGCGCCAGCAGCTTGTTGCGGACAGATACGCAGTATTTT.

This CDR3 is CAISGHFDYRASGREETQYF. CDR3 nucleotide sequence: TGTGCCATCAGTGGACACTTTGACTATCGGGCTAGCGGGAGGGAAGAGACCCAGTACTTC. V is TRBV10-3 and J is TRBJ2-5; 12 nucleotides line up with TRBD2. CDR3 size: 20 residues. Germline CDR1 ENHRY, CDR2 SYGVKD. V gave up 4 bases and J gave up 3 bases; unmatched junction bases: 18.

This clonotype was detected ten times or more. The rearrangement uses TRBV6-2 or TRBV6-3 and TRBJ2-1; TRBD1 agrees at 9 bases. With V trimmed by 8 bases and J by 5 bases, 13 bases remained unmatched. The germline gives CDR1 MNHEY, CDR2 SVGEGT. The CDR3 runs to 16 residues. CDR3 residues: CASWGLGQGRNNEQFF. DNA of the CDR3: TGTGCCAGCTGGGGATTGGGACAGGGTCGAAACAATGAGCAGTTCTTC.

V usage is TRBV4-1 and J usage is TRBJ2-3, with D possibly matching TRBD2 (7 bases). The germline V and J ends were trimmed by 2 bases and 3 bases, with 15 bases remaining between them. Germline V CDR1 and CDR2: MGHRA, YSYEKL. This CDR3 is built from 16 residues. CDR3 sequence: CASSQRGGARTDTQYF. CDR3 sequence (DNA): TGCGCCAGCAGCCAAAGGGGGGGGGCGCGTACAGATACGCAGTATTTT.

The chain recombines TRBV18 with TRBJ1-5, with D maybe TRBD1 (5 bases). CDR1 KGHSH and CDR2 LQKENI come from the germline V gene. The CDR3 contains 13 residues. The V gene lost 4 bases and the J gene lost 6 bases, with 10 bases spanning the gap. CDR3 nucleotide sequence: TGTGCCAGCTCACAGGACGGGGGTCAGCCCCAGCATTTT. Its translation is CASSQDGGQPQHF.

In its sample, this clonotype was seen many times. This chain joins TRBV7-8 and TRBJ2-2; 10 nucleotides line up with TRBD2. With 4 bases clipped from V and 1 base from J, the junction kept 6 bases outside the gene matches. The CDR3 covers 17 residues. The germline gives CDR1 SGHVS, CDR2 FQNEAQ. CDR3 amino acids: CASSSPRTSGNTGELFF. Written as DNA, the CDR3 is TGTGCCAGCAGCTCTCCCCGGACTAGCGGGAACACCGGGGAGCTGTTTTTT.

This clonotype showed up many times. The chain is built from TRBV11-2 and TRBJ2-2, with 7 bases lining up with TRBD1. The CDR3 sequence is 16 residues long. From germline, CDR1 is SGHAT and CDR2 FQNNGV. Trimming removed 2 bases from V and 5 bases from J; junction bases left unmatched: 8. The CDR3 nucleotides read TGTGCCAGCAGCTTAAGTCAAGGGGGCCGGACCGGGGAGCTGTTTTTT. Translated: CASSLSQGGRTGELFF.

The chain carries TRBV4-3 and TRBJ2-1, with D perhaps being TRBD1 or TRBD2 (5 bases each). Trimming shortened V by 0 bases and J by 3 bases, and 9 bases separated the two germline ends. CDR3 length: 15 residues. Germline V CDR1 and CDR2: LGHNA, YSLEER. DNA for the CDR3: TGCGCCAGCAGCCAAGAGTGGGGGAGCTACAATGAGCAGTTCTTC. This sequence encodes CASSQEWGSYNEQFF.

There are many counts of this clonotype. The V call is TRBV12-3 or TRBV12-4, the J call TRBJ2-1; TRBD2 aligns across 8 bases. The CDR3 spans 14 residues. J lost 3 bases, V lost 3 bases, and 1 base had no gene match. The CDR3 region has the DNA TGTGCCAGCAGTTTGCGGGGGGTCTACAATGAGCAGTTCTTC. Its protein product is CASSLRGVYNEQFF.

Regarding this clonotype: This may be a read error, as it is one base from a much larger clone. The rearrangement joins TRBV7-2 to TRBJ2-7; D possibly corresponds to TRBD2 (6 bases). The germline V and J ends were trimmed by 5 bases and 7 bases, with 24 bases remaining between them. CDR3 length: 16 amino acids. Germline V gene data show CDR1 as SGHTA and CDR2 as FQGNSA. The CDR3: CASSLGDGTHGGEQYF. Here the CDR3 DNA reads TGTGCCAGCAGCCTAGGGGACGGGACTCACGGCGGGGAGCAGTACTTC.

This clonotype was detected a few times. This chain connects TRBV12-3 or TRBV12-4 to TRBJ2-1; TRBD2 might be the D (7 bases). The CDR3 runs to 15 residues. Trimming stripped 2 bases from V and 7 bases from J, with 15 bases between. CDR3 bases: TGTGCCAGCAGTTTAACCCCAAGGGGGGGTAATGAGCAGTTCTTC. It translates to CASSLTPRGGNEQFF.

In its sample, this clonotype was seen many times. V is TRBV5-4 and J is TRBJ2-5; D is possibly TRBD1 (6 bases). This CDR3 has 13 amino acids. Deletions cut 5 bases from V and 5 bases from J, with 13 bases between. Germline V gene lookup returns CDR1 SGHNT and CDR2 YYREEE (reference sequence). CDR3 nucleotides: TGTGCCAGCAGGTTTAACAGGGAGGAGACCCAGTACTTC. Its protein product is CASRFNREETQYF.

This clonotype was recorded many times. The chain recombines TRBV5-1 with TRBJ2-2; 8 bases agree with TRBD2. Trimming took 6 bases from V and 7 from J; bases not matched to a gene: 8. The CDR3 is 14 residues long. The germline V gene encodes CDR1 SGHRS and CDR2 YFSETQ. CDR3 nucleotide sequence: TGCGCCAGCAACAACGGGGGGGCCGTCGGGGAGCTGTTTTTT. This sequence encodes CASNNGGAVGELFF.

This clonotype has only a few counts. The genes are TRBV12-3 or TRBV12-4 and TRBJ2-1; tentative D call: TRBD2 (6 bases). V lost 5 bases and J 2 bases, leaving 16 bases between the germline ends. The CDR3 runs 16 residues. The CDR3 sequence is CASSPPEGGTYNEQFF. CDR3 sequence (DNA): TGTGCCAGCAGTCCCCCGGAGGGAGGAACCTACAATGAGCAGTTCTTC.

This clonotype was observed at least ten times. J is TRBJ2-5 and V is TRBV4-1; D possibly uses TRBD1 or TRBD2 (5 bases each). This CDR3 has 13 residues. Germline V gene lookup returns CDR1 MGHRA and CDR2 YSYEKL. V lost 4 bases, J lost 5 bases, and 11 bases lay in between. CDR3 DNA: TGCGCCAGCAGCCTGGGACCGGGGGAGACCCAGTACTTC. Its translation is CASSLGPGETQYF.

This clonotype was counted many times. The chain has TRBV21-1 and TRBJ1-1. TRBV21-1 is a recognized pseudogene. There are 12 residues in the CDR3. CDR3 bases: TGTGCCAGCAGCAAACACCCCGCTGAAGCTTTCTTT. As protein: CASSKHPAEAFF.

This clonotype was recorded many times. The chain joins TRBV4-1 to TRBJ2-3; 12 bases are a match to TRBD2. Germline loops: CDR1 MGHRA, CDR2 YSYEKL. J gave up 4 bases and V 4 bases, and 18 bases lay outside the gene matches. CDR3 length equals 20 residues. In DNA form, the CDR3 reads TGCGCCAGCAGCCGGCATCGCTCTAGCGGGGGGGCCGTGATTCCAGATACGCAGTATTTT. This translates into CASSRHRSSGGAVIPDTQYF.

At least ten counts were recorded for this clonotype. The chain carries TRBV10-3 and TRBJ1-2, with D possibly being TRBD1 (6 bases). V dropped 6 bases and J dropped 1 base, with 9 bases sitting between them. The germline gives CDR1 ENHRY, CDR2 SYGVKD. CDR3 length: 13 amino acids. The CDR3 here is CAIRQGNNYGYTF. In DNA, the CDR3 is TGTGCCATCAGGCAGGGGAATAACTATGGCTACACCTTC.

This clonotype occurred many times. The V call is TRBV5-1, the J call TRBJ2-3; D unclear. Per the germline V gene, CDR1 is SGHRS and CDR2 is YFSETQ. The CDR3 has 15 amino acids. Trimming shortened V by 5 bases and J by 0 bases, and 13 bases separated the two germline ends. The CDR3 region has the DNA TGCGCCAGCAGTTTGTCGGCGGCTAGCACAGATACGCAGTATTTT. Translation: CASSLSAASTDTQYF.

The V gene is TRBV7-9, the J gene TRBJ1-4; perhaps TRBD1 as D (6 bases). Germline V gene data show CDR1 as SEHNR and CDR2 as FQNEAQ (reference sequence). The CDR3 length is 15 residues. V lost 2 bases, J lost 5 bases, and 12 bases lay in between. Here the CDR3 reads CASSLSGQANEKLFF. The CDR3 bases are TGTGCCAGCAGCTTATCGGGACAAGCCAATGAAAAACTGTTTTTT.

This clonotype came up many times. The chain links TRBV20-1 to TRBJ2-1, with D uncertain. This CDR3 has 11 residues. The ends were cut back, 0 bases at V and 13 bases at J, with 10 bases in the middle. CDR1 and CDR2 (germline): DFQATT, SNEGSKA (reference sequence). This chain's CDR3 is CSARDISLQFF. The CDR3 bases are TGCAGTGCTAGAGATATCAGCCTTCAGTTCTTC.

This chain links TRBV5-1 with TRBJ2-3; TRBD2 agrees at 8 bases. The CDR3 runs 14 residues. Trimming at V came to 3 bases and at J to 4 bases, leaving 4 bases not matched to a gene. Germline lookup yields CDR1 SGHRS and CDR2 YFSETQ. The CDR3 here is CASSSSGGPDTQYF. DNA for the CDR3: TGCGCCAGCAGCTCCAGCGGGGGCCCAGATACGCAGTATTTT.

This clonotype occurred many times. This chain connects TRBV5-1 to TRBJ2-2, with D perhaps matching TRBD1 (6 bases). V gave up 5 bases and J gave up 4 bases, with 15 bases separating them. Germline CDR1 SGHRS, CDR2 YFSETQ. The CDR3 is 15 residues long. CDR3 residues: CASSLGKTGTGELFF. The CDR3 DNA reads as TGCGCCAGCAGTCTAGGGAAGACAGGCACCGGGGAGCTGTTTTTT.

This rearrangement joins TRBV6-5 to TRBJ2-7; D possibly corresponds to TRBD2 (6 bases). This CDR3 is 14 amino acids long. With 5 bases removed from V and 3 bases from J, the gap between germline ends came to 14 bases. Germline V gene lookup returns CDR1 MNHEY and CDR2 SVGAGI. The DNA for the CDR3 is TGTGCCAGCAGTAGAGGTGGAGGGAACTACGAGCAGTACTTC. Protein sequence: CASSRGGGNYEQYF.

This clonotype was picked up many times. The chain joins TRBV12-3 or TRBV12-4 to TRBJ1-1; perhaps TRBD1 as D (6 bases). Deletions cut 5 bases from V and 2 bases from J, with 15 bases between. This CDR3 has 15 amino acids. The CDR3 DNA sequence: TGTGCCAGCAGTCCTAGACAGGCCCCCAACACTGAAGCTTTCTTT. The encoded protein is CASSPRQAPNTEAFF.

Many counts were recorded for this clonotype. V usage is TRBV6-5 and J usage is TRBJ2-3; 10 bases agree with TRBD1. CDR1 and CDR2 from the germline V gene are MNHEY and SVGAGI. V dropped 6 bases and J dropped 0; count of bases not matched to a gene: 9. The CDR3 runs 17 residues. The CDR3 coding sequence is TGTGCCAGCAGAAGGGACAGGGGTGTATCTAGCACAGATACGCAGTATTTT. It codes for CASRRDRGVSSTDTQYF.